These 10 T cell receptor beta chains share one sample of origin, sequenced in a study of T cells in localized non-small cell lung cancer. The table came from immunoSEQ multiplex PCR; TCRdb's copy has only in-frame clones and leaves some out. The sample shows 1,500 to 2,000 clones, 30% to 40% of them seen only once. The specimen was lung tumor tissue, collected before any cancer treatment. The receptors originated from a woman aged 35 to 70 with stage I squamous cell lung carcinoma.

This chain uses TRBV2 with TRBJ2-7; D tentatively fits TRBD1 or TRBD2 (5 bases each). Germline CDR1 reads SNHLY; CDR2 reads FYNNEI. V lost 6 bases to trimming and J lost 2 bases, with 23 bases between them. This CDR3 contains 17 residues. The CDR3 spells CASSVGIGTVIAYEQYF. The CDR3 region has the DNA TGTGCCAGCAGCGTGGGGATAGGGACGGTTATCGCCTACGAGCAGTACTTC. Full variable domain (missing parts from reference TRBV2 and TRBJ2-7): EPEVTQTPSHQVTQMGQEVILRCVPISNHLYFYWYRQILGQKVEFLVSFYNNEISEKSEIFDDQFSVERPDGSNFTLKIRSTKLEDSAMYFCASSVGIGTVIAYEQYFGPGTRLTVT.

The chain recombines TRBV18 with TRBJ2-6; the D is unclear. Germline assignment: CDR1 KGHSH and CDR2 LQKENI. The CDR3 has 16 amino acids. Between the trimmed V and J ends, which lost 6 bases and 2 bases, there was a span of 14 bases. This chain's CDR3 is CASSLRLNTGANVLTF. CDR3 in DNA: TGTGCCAGCTCTCTGAGATTAAACACTGGGGCCAACGTCCTGACTTTC.

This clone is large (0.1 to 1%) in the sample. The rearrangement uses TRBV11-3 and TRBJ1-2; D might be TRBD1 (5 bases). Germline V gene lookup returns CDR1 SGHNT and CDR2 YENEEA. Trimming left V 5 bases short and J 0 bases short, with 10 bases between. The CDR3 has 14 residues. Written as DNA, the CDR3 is TGTGCCAGCAGCACCTCGGGGGCTAACTATGGCTACACCTTC. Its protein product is CASSTSGANYGYTF. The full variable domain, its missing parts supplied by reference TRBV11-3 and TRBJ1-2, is EAGVVQSPRYKIIEKKQPVAFWCNPISGHNTLYWYLQNLGQGPELLIRYENEEAVDDSQLPKDRFSAERLKGVDSTLKIQPAELGDSAVYLCASSTSGANYGYTFGSGTRLTVV.

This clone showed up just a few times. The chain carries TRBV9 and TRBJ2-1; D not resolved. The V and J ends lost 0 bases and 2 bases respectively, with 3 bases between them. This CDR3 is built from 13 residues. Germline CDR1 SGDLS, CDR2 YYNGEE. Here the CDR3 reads CASSVGTYNEQFF. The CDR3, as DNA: TGTGCCAGCAGCGTAGGGACCTACAATGAGCAGTTCTTC.

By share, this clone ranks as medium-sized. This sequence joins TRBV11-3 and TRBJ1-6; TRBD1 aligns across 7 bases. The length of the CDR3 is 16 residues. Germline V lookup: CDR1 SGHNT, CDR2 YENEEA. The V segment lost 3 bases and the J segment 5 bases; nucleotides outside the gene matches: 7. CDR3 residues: CASSLVTGADNSPLHF. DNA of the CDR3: TGTGCCAGCAGCTTGGTTACAGGGGCGGATAATTCACCCCTCCACTTT.

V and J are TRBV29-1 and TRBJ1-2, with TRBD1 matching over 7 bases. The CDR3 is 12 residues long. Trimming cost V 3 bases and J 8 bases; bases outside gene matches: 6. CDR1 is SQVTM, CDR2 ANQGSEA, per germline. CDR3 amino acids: CSVDQGDGGYTF. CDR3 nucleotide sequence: TGCAGCGTTGATCAGGGGGATGGAGGCTACACCTTC. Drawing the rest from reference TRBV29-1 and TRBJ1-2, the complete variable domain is SAVISQKPSRDICQRGTSLTIQCQVDSQVTMMFWYRQQPGQSLTLIATANQGSEATYESGFVIDKFPISRPNLTFSTLTVSNMSPEDSSIYLCSVDQGDGGYTFGSGTRLTVV.

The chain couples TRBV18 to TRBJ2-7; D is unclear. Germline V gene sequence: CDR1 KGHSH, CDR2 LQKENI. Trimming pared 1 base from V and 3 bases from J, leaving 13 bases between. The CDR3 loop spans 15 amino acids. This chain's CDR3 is CASSPRASRSYEQYF. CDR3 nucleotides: TGTGCCAGCTCACCACGGGCTAGTAGGAGCTACGAGCAGTACTTC. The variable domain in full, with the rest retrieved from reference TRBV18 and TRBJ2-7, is NAGVMQNPRHLVRRRGQEARLRCSPMKGHSHVYWYRQLPEEGLKFMVYLQKENIIDESGMPKERFSAEFPKEGPSILRIQQVVRGDSAAYFCASSPRASRSYEQYFGPGTRLTVT.

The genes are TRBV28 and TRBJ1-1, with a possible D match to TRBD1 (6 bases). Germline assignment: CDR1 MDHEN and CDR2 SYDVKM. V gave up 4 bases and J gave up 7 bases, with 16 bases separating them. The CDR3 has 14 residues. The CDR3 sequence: CASSSIQGWVEAFF. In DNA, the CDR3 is TGTGCCAGCAGTTCCATACAGGGCTGGGTTGAAGCTTTCTTT. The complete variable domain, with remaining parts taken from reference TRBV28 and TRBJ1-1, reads DVKVTQSSRYLVKRTGEKVFLECVQDMDHENMFWYRQDPGLGLRLIYFSYDVKMKEKGDIPEGYSVSREKKERFSLILESASTNQTSMYLCASSSIQGWVEAFFGQGTRLTVV.

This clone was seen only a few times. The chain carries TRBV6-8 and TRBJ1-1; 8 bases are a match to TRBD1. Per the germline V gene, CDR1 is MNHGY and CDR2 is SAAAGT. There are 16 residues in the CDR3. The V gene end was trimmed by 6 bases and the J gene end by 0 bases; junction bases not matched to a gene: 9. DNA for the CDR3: TGTGCCAGCAGGCCCGGGACAGGCCTAATGAACACTGAAGCTTTCTTT. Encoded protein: CASRPGTGLMNTEAFF.

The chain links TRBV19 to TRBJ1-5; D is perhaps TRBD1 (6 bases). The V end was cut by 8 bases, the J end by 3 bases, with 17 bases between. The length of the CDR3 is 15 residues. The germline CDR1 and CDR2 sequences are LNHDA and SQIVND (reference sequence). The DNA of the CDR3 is TGTGCCAGTTCCCGCCTGACAGGCAACAATCAGCCCCAGCATTTT. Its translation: CASSRLTGNNQPQHF.